A single sample is the source of the 22 T cell receptor beta chains below, sequenced in a study of response to subunit inactivated influenza vaccine. Each CDR3 protein is one row after TCRdb ran MiXCR on the RT-PCR reads. The sample yields about 180,000 distinct CDR3 sequences, approximately 9.2% seen once. The input for sequencing was non-naive T cells sorted from PBMCs, taken on the day of vaccination. These receptors were taken from a man between 50 and 59 years old who received an inactivated influenza vaccine.

This clonotype was recorded at least ten times. The rearrangement joins TRBV5-1 to TRBJ2-7; possible D gene TRBD1, 6 bases. Germline V lookup: CDR1 SGHRS, CDR2 YFSETQ. The CDR3 consists of 14 residues. V shed 5 bases and J shed 2 bases, with 14 bases lying between them. CDR3 sequence reads: CASRREQGPYEQYF. The CDR3 DNA reads as TGCGCCAGCAGGAGAGAACAGGGCCCCTACGAGCAGTACTTC.

With respect to this clonotype: Possible read error: a much larger clone is one base away. This rearrangement joins TRBV20-1 to TRBJ2-1; possible D gene TRBD2, 6 bases. Trimming removed 3 bases at V and 0 bases at J, with 12 bases between. This CDR3 has 15 amino acids. Germline-derived CDR1 and CDR2 are DFQATT and SNEGSKA (reference sequence). The CDR3 bases are TGCAGTGCTAGGTCGACTAGGAGCTCCTACAATGAGCAGTTCTTC. It yields the protein CSARSTRSSYNEQFF.

A few counts support this clonotype. This CDR3 reads CASSLAPDTYEQYF. CDR3 nucleotides: TGTGCCAGCAGCTTAGCGCCGGATACCTACGAGCAGTACTTC. The chain recombines TRBV7-2 with TRBJ2-7; no clear D. The CDR3 is 14 residues long. Looked up from germline, CDR1 is SGHTA and CDR2 is FQGNSA. Between the trimmed V and J ends, which lost 0 bases and 2 bases, there was a span of 8 bases.

This rearrangement joins TRBV5-1 to TRBJ2-2; TRBD1 agrees at 8 bases. From germline, CDR1 is SGHRS and CDR2 YFSETQ. This CDR3 contains 14 residues. V shed 3 bases, J shed 4 bases, and the junction held 2 bases outside the gene matches. In nucleotides, the CDR3 is TGCGCCAGCAGCTCAGGGGGCGTCACCGGGGAGCTGTTTTTT. This translates into CASSSGGVTGELFF.

This clonotype occurred a few times. The chain joins TRBV6-5 to TRBJ2-5; D ambiguous. V dropped 4 bases and J dropped 0 bases, with 12 bases sitting between them. Looked up from germline, CDR1 is MNHEY and CDR2 is SVGAGI. CDR3 length equals 15 residues. Written as DNA, the CDR3 is TGTGCCAGCAGTTTTCGGGCAGCGTACCAAGAGACCCAGTACTTC. Its translation: CASSFRAAYQETQYF.

At least ten counts were recorded for this clonotype. Here the CDR3 reads CASSSSGGRGLFSYEQYF. In DNA, the CDR3 is TGTGCCAGCAGCTCCTCCGGGGGTCGGGGACTTTTCTCCTACGAGCAGTACTTC. The rearrangement links TRBV11-3 to TRBJ2-7, with D possibly being TRBD2 (6 bases). The V end lost 4 bases, the J end lost 0 bases, and 22 bases lay between the germline ends. This CDR3 spans 18 amino acids. Looked up from germline, CDR1 is SGHNT and CDR2 is YENEEA. Combining the CDR3 with reference TRBV11-3 and TRBJ2-7 gives the whole variable domain EAGVVQSPRYKIIEKKQPVAFWCNPISGHNTLYWYLQNLGQGPELLIRYENEEAVDDSQLPKDRFSAERLKGVDSTLKIQPAELGDSAVYLCASSSSGGRGLFSYEQYFGPGTRLTVT.

This clonotype was picked up many times. This chain connects TRBV12-3 or TRBV12-4 to TRBJ2-1; D possibly corresponds to TRBD2 (5 bases). Between the trimmed V and J ends, which lost 6 bases and 2 bases, there was a span of 20 bases. CDR3 length: 17 residues. In nucleotides, the CDR3 is TGTGCCAGCAGCCCTGGCACTAGACGGGGTACCTACAATGAGCAGTTCTTC. Its protein is CASSPGTRRGTYNEQFF.

In this sample, this clonotype turned up many times. The gene calls are TRBV2 and TRBJ2-3, with 9 bases identical to TRBD1. V dropped 5 bases and J dropped 6; count of bases not matched to a gene: 6. The CDR3 covers 14 residues. Looked up from germline, CDR1 is SNHLY and CDR2 is FYNNEI. The CDR3: CASSPGQGLDTQYF. In nucleotides, the CDR3 is TGTGCCAGCAGTCCGGGACAGGGATTGGATACGCAGTATTTT. The whole variable domain, filled in from reference TRBV2 and TRBJ2-3, reads EPEVTQTPSHQVTQMGQEVILRCVPISNHLYFYWYRQILGQKVEFLVSFYNNEISEKSEIFDDQFSVERPDGSNFTLKIRSTKLEDSAMYFCASSPGQGLDTQYFGPGTRLTVL.

The table lists this clonotype with a few counts. V usage is TRBV4-3 and J usage is TRBJ1-6, with no clear D. This CDR3 is built from 13 residues. Deletions cut 3 bases from V and 8 bases from J, with 8 bases between. Germline values: CDR1 LGHNA, CDR2 YSLEER. CDR3 protein: CASSQQFDSPLHF. The CDR3 DNA reads as TGCGCCAGCAGCCAGCAATTCGATTCACCCCTCCACTTT.

The chain combines TRBV4-3 with TRBJ2-6; D not resolved. V lost 0 bases and J lost 0, with 3 bases in between. Germline CDR1 LGHNA, CDR2 YSLEER. The CDR3 has 15 amino acids. Here the CDR3 reads CASSQDNSGANVLTF. In DNA form, the CDR3 reads TGCGCCAGCAGCCAAGACAACTCTGGGGCCAACGTCCTGACTTTC.

The chain recombines TRBV12-3 or TRBV12-4 with TRBJ2-1, with TRBD2 identical over 12 bases. CDR3 size: 14 residues. The trim removed 5 bases at V and 15 bases at J, leaving 11 bases unmatched. CDR3 coding DNA: TGTGCCAGCAGTGTCGGGACTAGCGGGCTCGGCGGGTTCTTC. Translation gives CASSVGTSGLGGFF.

In its sample, this clonotype was seen a few times. The rearrangement links TRBV7-2 to TRBJ1-6; D perhaps matches TRBD1 (6 bases). This CDR3 region has 15 residues. Germline values: CDR1 SGHTA, CDR2 FQGNSA. Trimming stripped 4 bases from V and 10 bases from J, with 17 bases between. In DNA, the CDR3 is TGTGCCAGCAGCTCGGGACATCTGATTTTGTCACCCCTCCACTTT. It translates to CASSSGHLILSPLHF.

This clonotype was observed many times. The chain joins TRBV7-2 to TRBJ1-5; D unclear. This CDR3 has 17 amino acids. V was clipped by 1 base and J by 6 bases, with 19 bases between them. CDR1 and CDR2 from the germline V gene are SGHTA and FQGNSA. CDR3 sequence: CASSLGVGGVRSQPQHF. The CDR3, as DNA: TGTGCCAGCAGCTTAGGGGTCGGTGGGGTGAGGAGTCAGCCCCAGCATTTT.

The J gene is TRBJ2-1, the V gene TRBV2, with a possible D match to TRBD2 (6 bases). The CDR3 is made up of 12 amino acids. Trimming took 5 bases from V and 10 from J, leaving 12 bases between them. Germline V gene lookup returns CDR1 SNHLY and CDR2 FYNNEI. The CDR3 reads CASSKLAREQFF. CDR3 DNA: TGTGCCAGCAGTAAACTAGCCAGGGAGCAGTTCTTC.

The sample holds a few counts of this clonotype. This sequence joins TRBV20-1 and TRBJ2-1, with D hard to call. The CDR3 length is 15 residues. The germline CDR1 and CDR2 sequences are DFQATT and SNEGSKA (reference sequence). The V end lost 5 bases, the J end lost 3 bases, and 17 bases lay between the germline ends. The CDR3 DNA reads TGCAGTGCTGCCAGGTTGGGATCAAACTACAATGAGCAGTTCTTC. Its translation: CSAARLGSNYNEQFF.

The table lists this clonotype with a few counts. V gene TRBV18 combines with J gene TRBJ2-2; D might be TRBD1 or TRBD2, each matching 5 bases. V was cut by 8 bases and J by 1 base, with 14 bases left in between. This CDR3 spans 15 amino acids. Germline V gene sequence: CDR1 KGHSH, CDR2 LQKENI. The CDR3 DNA sequence: TGTGCCAGCCTCCAGGGACGTCGGAACACCGGGGAGCTGTTTTTT. Amino acid sequence: CASLQGRRNTGELFF.

This clonotype has ten or more counts. The chain combines TRBV30 with TRBJ1-5; 8 bases are a match to TRBD1. CDR3 length: 14 residues. V dropped 3 bases and J dropped 3; count of bases not matched to a gene: 4. From germline, CDR1 is GTSNPN and CDR2 SVGIG (reference sequence). Here the CDR3 reads CAWSKTGDNQPQHF. CDR3 DNA sequence: TGTGCCTGGAGCAAGACAGGGGACAATCAGCCCCAGCATTTT.

The chain couples TRBV15 to TRBJ2-3; D could derive from TRBD1 or TRBD2 (6 bases each). Germline lookup yields CDR1 LNHNV and CDR2 YYDKDF (reference sequence). Deletions cut 4 bases from V and 4 bases from J, with 15 bases between. This CDR3 contains 15 residues. The CDR3 loop is CATSKGGNGADTQYF. In nucleotides, the CDR3 is TGTGCCACCAGCAAGGGGGGCAACGGAGCAGATACGCAGTATTTT.

The chain employs TRBV7-9 and TRBJ2-7; D tentatively reads TRBD1 or TRBD2 (6 bases each). The CDR3 is 13 amino acids. CDR1 is SEHNR, CDR2 FQNEAQ, per germline (reference sequence). The V end lost 11 bases, the J end lost 4 bases, and 18 bases lay between the germline ends. The CDR3 loop reads CALLGGFRYEQYF. In DNA form, the CDR3 reads TGTGCCCTACTAGGGGGGTTTCGGTACGAGCAGTACTTC.

CDR3 sequence reads: CASSAYRGFTDTQYF. In DNA form, the CDR3 reads TGTGCCAGCAGCGCCTACAGGGGTTTCACAGATACGCAGTATTTT. The J gene is TRBJ2-3, the V gene TRBV9, with TRBD1 matching 7 bases. The germline V gene has CDR1 SGDLS and CDR2 YYNGEE. The V gene end was trimmed by 3 bases and the J gene end by 2 bases; junction bases not matched to a gene: 6. CDR3 size: 15 residues.

This clonotype was observed a few times. This chain joins TRBV4-3 and TRBJ2-1; D may correspond to TRBD1 or TRBD2 (6 bases each). Germline CDR1 LGHNA, CDR2 YSLEER. V was clipped by 0 bases and J by 9 bases, with 15 bases between them. The CDR3 runs to 15 residues. The CDR3 nucleotides are TGCGCCAGCAGCCAAGAGTCGGGGGCGAAAGGTGAGCAGTTCTTC. This codes for CASSQESGAKGEQFF.

This clonotype was counted many times. V gene TRBV7-9 combines with J gene TRBJ2-1; the match to TRBD1 covers 8 bases. With V trimmed by 3 bases and J by 5 bases, 3 bases remained unmatched. Germline assignment: CDR1 SEHNR and CDR2 FQNEAQ (reference sequence). The CDR3 extends over 14 amino acids. The chain's CDR3 is CASSLGTGNNEQFF. CDR3 DNA: TGTGCCAGCAGCTTGGGGACAGGAAACAATGAGCAGTTCTTC. Supplemented by reference TRBV7-9 and TRBJ2-1, the full variable domain reads DTGVSQNPRHKITKRGQNVTFRCDPISEHNRLYWYRQTLGQGPEFLTYFQNEAQLEKSRLLSDRFSAERPKGSFSTLEIQRTEQGDSAMYLCASSLGTGNNEQFFGPGTRLTVL.